The next 32 T cell receptor beta chains were all read from a single sample in a study of CD8 T cells in ankylosing spondylitis (dated by TCRdb to the late 2010s). The method was 5' RACE. The reads were generated on an Illumina HiSeq 2500. TCRdb cleaned the public reads at Q25 with fastp, built clones with MiXCR and kept in-frame beta chains. CDR3 protein sequences are deduplicated, and each keeps its most common genes and DNA. The sample profile shows 250,000 to 350,000 distinct CDR3 sequences; about 19% of them were found once. The ten largest clonotypes hold less than 9% of the sample. Input material: blood, either unsorted or a sorted T cell fraction (not recorded which). These receptors were collected from a male donor with ankylosing spondylitis or in good health (not recorded which).

This sequence joins TRBV20-1 and TRBJ2-5; possibly TRBD2 for D (5 bases). Germline CDR1 is DFQATT and CDR2 is SNEGSKA (reference sequence). The V and J ends lost 0 bases and 1 base respectively, with 12 bases between them. This CDR3 comprises 15 residues. The CDR3 reads CSARDEGTAQETQYF. CDR3 in DNA: TGCAGTGCTAGAGATGAGGGAACAGCCCAAGAGACCCAGTACTTC.

This clonotype came up a few times. A junction boundary mismatches the germline segment, possibly from a read error. V gene TRBV7-7 combines with J gene TRBJ2-1; D is unclear. Germline assignment: CDR1 SSHAT and CDR2 FNYEAQ (reference sequence). The CDR3 loop spans 14 amino acids. The CDR3 nucleotides are TGTGCTAGCAGCTTGGATGGGCCATCCAATGAGCAGTTCTTC. Translated, it gives CASSLDGPSNEQFF.

This clonotype was counted between two and nine times. The chain carries TRBV28 and TRBJ2-3; the D is unclear. This CDR3 is 12 amino acids long. CDR1 and CDR2 from the germline V gene are MDHEN and SYDVKM. Trimming stripped 7 bases from V and 4 bases from J, with 9 bases between. The CDR3 sequence is CASKGGADTQYF. Here the CDR3 DNA reads TGTGCCAGCAAGGGTGGTGCAGATACGCAGTATTTT.

This clonotype was counted only a few times. The chain employs TRBV12-3 or TRBV12-4 and TRBJ1-2; D is unresolved. The CDR3 contains 13 residues. V gave up 6 bases and J gave up 0 bases, with 8 bases separating them. CDR3 region: CASSPSANYGYTF. The CDR3 DNA follows: TGTGCCAGCAGCCCATCTGCTAACTATGGCTACACCTTC.

To note about this clonotype: Compared with germline, one end of the junction differs, possibly owing to a read error. This chain connects TRBV12-3 or TRBV12-4 to TRBJ1-2; maybe TRBD1 (6 bases). This CDR3 is 15 amino acids long. The CDR3 reads CASQLRLTGMNGCTF. The CDR3 nucleotides read TGTGCCAGCCAACTCCGACTTACAGGGATGAATGGCTGCACCTTC.

This clonotype occurred a few times. The V and J genes are TRBV9 and TRBJ1-1, with D tentatively TRBD1 (6 bases). The CDR3 has 16 residues. Trimming took off 3 bases at V and 2 bases at J, with 17 bases between the two ends. Germline lookup yields CDR1 SGDLS and CDR2 YYNGEE. CDR3 in DNA: TGTGCCAGCAGCGCCGGAGGTGGGGGGCTAAACACTGAAGCTTTCTTT. It is translated as CASSAGGGGLNTEAFF.

Comments on this clonotype: A much larger clonotype is one base distant, so this may be a read error. The V call is TRBV5-1, the J call TRBJ2-1; 9 nucleotides agree with TRBD2. This CDR3 comprises 15 residues. The V and J ends lost 0 bases and 8 bases, in that order; junction bases with no gene match: 6. CDR1 and CDR2 from the germline V gene are SGHRS and YFSETQ. The DNA of the CDR3 is TGCGCCAGCAGCTTGGAGGCTAGCGGGGTGTATGAGCAGTTCTTC. This sequence encodes CASSLEASGVYEQFF.

This sequence joins TRBV5-1 and TRBJ2-3, with a possible D match to TRBD1 (5 bases). Trimming removed 3 bases at V and 3 bases at J, with 8 bases between. There are 13 residues in the CDR3. The V gene's germline CDR1 is SGHRS and CDR2 YFSETQ. The CDR3: CASSSGKTDTQYF. The CDR3 region has the DNA TGCGCCAGCAGCTCAGGGAAGACAGATACGCAGTATTTT.

Remarks on this clonotype: Just one base apart from a much larger clone, this may be a read error. A read error is likely, as this CDR3 ends without the conserved phenylalanine or tryptophan. The J gene is TRBJ2-2, the V gene TRBV7-6; D is possibly TRBD1 (6 bases). There are 13 residues in the CDR3. CDR1 and CDR2 from the germline V gene are SGHVS and FNYEAQ. V lost 5 bases, J lost 6 bases, and 10 bases lay in between. CDR3 DNA: TGTGCCAGCAGCCAGGACAGTCCCGGGGAGCTGTTTCTT. Translation: CASSQDSPGELFL.

This chain links TRBV5-6 with TRBJ2-7; D is perhaps TRBD1 (5 bases). Germline loops: CDR1 SGHDT, CDR2 YYEEEE. The CDR3 has 14 residues. The V end lost 2 bases, the J end lost 6 bases, and 15 bases lay between the germline ends. CDR3 DNA: TGTGCCAGCAGCTTATCAGGGCCAGTTAGCGAGCAGTACGTC. Protein sequence: CASSLSGPVSEQYV.

The V gene is TRBV3-1, the J gene TRBJ1-2, with D perhaps matching TRBD1 (6 bases). Trimming took off 2 bases at V and 4 bases at J, with 14 bases between the two ends. The CDR3 is made up of 15 amino acids. CDR1 is LGHDT, CDR2 YNNKEL, per germline (reference sequence). CDR3 amino acids: CASSQSGGHSYGYTF. DNA for the CDR3: TGTGCCAGCAGCCAAAGCGGGGGGCATAGCTATGGCTACACCTTC.

J is TRBJ2-3 and V is TRBV7-9; TRBD2 matches 13 bases. CDR1 and CDR2 from the germline V gene are SEHNR and FQNEAQ (reference sequence). Unmatched junction bases numbered 5, after V lost 5 bases and J lost 0 bases. The CDR3 covers 17 residues. In DNA, the CDR3 is TGTGCCAGCAGCCCCGGGACTAGCGGGATAAGCACAGATACGCAGTATTTT. This encodes CASSPGTSGISTDTQYF. The full variable domain, with the rest looked up from reference TRBV7-9 and TRBJ2-3, is DTGVSQNPRHKITKRGQNVTFRCDPISEHNRLYWYRQTLGQGPEFLTYFQNEAQLEKSRLLSDRFSAERPKGSFSTLEIQRTEQGDSAMYLCASSPGTSGISTDTQYFGPGTRLTVL.

There are a few counts of this clonotype. V is TRBV29-1 and J is TRBJ1-2, with D perhaps matching TRBD1 (6 bases). The germline gives CDR1 SQVTM, CDR2 ANQGSEA. The ends were cut back, 5 bases at V and 6 bases at J, with 10 bases in the middle. There are 11 residues in the CDR3. The CDR3 sequence is CSVLGANGYTF. The CDR3 DNA reads as TGCAGCGTTTTGGGGGCCAATGGCTACACCTTC.

V and J are TRBV19 and TRBJ2-5; TRBD2 matches 8 bases. V lost 4 bases, J lost 2 bases, and 12 bases stayed unmatched. From germline, CDR1 is LNHDA and CDR2 SQIVND (reference sequence). CDR3 length: 17 residues. CDR3 protein: CASSTHAKAGAQETQYF. Here the CDR3 DNA reads TGTGCCAGTAGTACCCACGCGAAAGCGGGAGCACAAGAGACCCAGTACTTC.

The chain couples TRBV3-1 to TRBJ2-1; D might be TRBD2 (5 bases). Germline values: CDR1 LGHDT, CDR2 YNNKEL (reference sequence). The CDR3 has 17 residues. Trimming cost V 0 bases and J 3 bases, with 15 bases left between them. The CDR3 reads CASSQDPSGAVYNEQFF. The CDR3 DNA reads as TGTGCCAGCAGCCAAGATCCAAGCGGAGCGGTCTACAATGAGCAGTTCTTC.

In its sample, this clonotype was seen a few times. The rearrangement links TRBV6-5 to TRBJ1-4; D might be TRBD1 (5 bases). V was pared by 7 bases and J by 6 bases, with 9 bases between. The CDR3 has 12 residues. The germline V gene encodes CDR1 MNHEY and CDR2 SVGAGI. The chain's CDR3 is CASKAGDEKLFF. Here the CDR3 DNA reads TGTGCCAGCAAGGCGGGGGATGAAAAACTGTTTTTT.

This clonotype was seen repeatedly, ten times or more. The chain has TRBV5-1 and TRBJ1-2, with a possible D match to TRBD1 (5 bases). Germline CDR1 is SGHRS and CDR2 is YFSETQ. The CDR3 runs 16 residues. V was trimmed by 0 bases and J by 4 bases, leaving 16 bases between them. Written as DNA, the CDR3 is TGCGCCAGCAGCTTGGGAGGGACCGCACAGCTCTATGGCTACACCTTC. The encoded protein is CASSLGGTAQLYGYTF.

This clonotype was seen ten or more times. The chain recombines TRBV6-5 with TRBJ1-5; the D gene is possibly TRBD1 (5 bases). CDR3 size: 15 residues. The germline V gene encodes CDR1 MNHEY and CDR2 SVGAGI. Trimming removed 0 bases at V and 6 bases at J, with 12 bases between. The CDR3 DNA reads TGTGCCAGCAGTTACTCGCACAGGCAAAGTCAGCCCCAGCATTTT. It encodes CASSYSHRQSQPQHF.

This clonotype showed up just once. The V and J genes are TRBV5-4 and TRBJ2-3; D perhaps matches TRBD2 (5 bases). Germline loops: CDR1 SGHNT, CDR2 YYREEE (reference sequence). The CDR3 sequence is 16 residues long. The V end lost 2 bases, the J end lost 2 bases, and 15 bases lay between the germline ends. The DNA for the CDR3 is TGTGCCAGCAGCTTCCCAGGCGTCGGGGACACAGATACGCAGTATTTT. Protein: CASSFPGVGDTDTQYF.

The rearrangement links TRBV29-1 to TRBJ1-2; no clear D gene. V lost 3 bases and J lost 4, with 9 bases in between. Germline assignment: CDR1 SQVTM and CDR2 ANQGSEA. CDR3 length equals 12 residues. This CDR3 is CSVDPGSYGYTF. CDR3 bases: TGCAGCGTTGACCCGGGGAGCTATGGCTACACCTTC.

V is TRBV7-8 and J is TRBJ1-5; maybe TRBD1 (5 bases). Germline loops: CDR1 SGHVS, CDR2 FQNEAQ. V was clipped by 4 bases and J by 13 bases, with 23 bases between them. This CDR3 is 15 amino acids long. CDR3 bases: TGTGCCAGCAGCTCCGGGACTGAGTTCATCTGGCCTCAGCATTTT. Protein: CASSSGTEFIWPQHF. The full variable domain, completed using reference TRBV7-8 and TRBJ1-5, is GAGVSQSPRYKVAKRGQDVALRCDPISGHVSLFWYQQALGQGPEFLTYFQNEAQLDKSGLPSDRFFAERPEGSVSTLKIQRTQQEDSAVYLCASSSGTEFIWPQHFGDGTRLSIL.

This clonotype was counted between two and nine times. The chain is built from TRBV6-5 and TRBJ1-6, with a weak D call TRBD1 (5 bases). CDR1 and CDR2 from the germline V gene are MNHEY and SVGAGI. Trimming shortened V by 5 bases and J by 3 bases, and 14 bases separated the two germline ends. The CDR3 covers 16 residues. As DNA, the CDR3 is TGTGCCAGCAGTCCCTCGGGACCGAACTATAATTCACCCCTCCACTTT. Its protein is CASSPSGPNYNSPLHF.

This sequence joins TRBV20-1 and TRBJ1-1; the match to TRBD1 covers 8 bases. Trimming removed 0 bases from V and 1 base from J; junction bases left unmatched: 4. Germline V CDR1 and CDR2: DFQATT, SNEGSKA (reference sequence). The CDR3 loop spans 15 amino acids. The CDR3 region is CSARDITGGNTEAFF. The CDR3 nucleotides read TGCAGTGCTAGAGATATAACAGGGGGGAACACTGAAGCTTTCTTT.

This clonotype was counted at least ten times. The rearrangement links TRBV27 to TRBJ1-5; tentative D call: TRBD1 (6 bases). The CDR3 is made up of 15 amino acids. Germline CDR1 and CDR2: MNHEY and SMNVEV (reference sequence). With 3 bases removed from V and 6 bases from J, the gap between germline ends came to 15 bases. The CDR3 sequence is CASSLFGQLGQPQHF. CDR3 DNA: TGTGCCAGCAGTTTGTTCGGACAGCTCGGTCAGCCCCAGCATTTT.

This clonotype was counted between two and nine times. The chain couples TRBV6-5 to TRBJ1-3, with unresolved D. Trimming shortened V by 4 bases and J by 4 bases, and 8 bases separated the two germline ends. CDR3 length: 13 residues. The V gene's germline CDR1 is MNHEY and CDR2 SVGAGI. For the CDR3, the DNA is TGTGCCAGCAGTTTGACAAGAGGAAACACCATATATTTT. Encoded protein: CASSLTRGNTIYF.

This clonotype has a handful of counts. The gene calls are TRBV28 and TRBJ2-1; D remains ambiguous. CDR3 length: 15 residues. V was clipped by 5 bases and J by 0 bases, with 11 bases between them. Germline V gene lookup returns CDR1 MDHEN and CDR2 SYDVKM. The CDR3 DNA follows: TGTGCCAGCAGTACCCCTCGACTCTCCTACAATGAGCAGTTCTTC. Its translation: CASSTPRLSYNEQFF.

This clonotype showed up just a few times. The chain is built from TRBV5-4 and TRBJ1-1; TRBD1 is a possible D gene (6 bases). V lost 5 bases and J 2 bases, leaving 19 bases between the germline ends. The CDR3 is 16 amino acids. Germline lookup yields CDR1 SGHNT and CDR2 YYREEE (reference sequence). In DNA, the CDR3 is TGTGCCAGCAGGCGGACAGCCGAAGCCTTCAACACTGAAGCTTTCTTT. Its translation is CASRRTAEAFNTEAFF. Supplemented by reference TRBV5-4 and TRBJ1-1, the full variable domain reads ETGVTQSPTHLIKTRGQQVTLRCSSQSGHNTVSWYQQALGQGPQFIFQYYREEENGRGNFPPRFSGLQFPNYSSELNVNALELDDSALYLCASRRTAEAFNTEAFFGQGTRLTVV.

V is TRBV15 and J is TRBJ2-2; 7 bases fit TRBD1. Germline trimming cut 2 bases from V and 1 base from J; bases unmatched to any gene: 7. From germline, CDR1 is LNHNV and CDR2 YYDKDF (reference sequence). The CDR3 contains 17 residues. CDR3 DNA: TGTGCCACCAGCAGAAAATTCGGGACAGAGAACACCGGGGAGCTGTTTTTT. Its protein is CATSRKFGTENTGELFF.

The chain has TRBV4-1 and TRBJ2-7, with 8 bases identical to TRBD1. Germline trimming cut 0 bases from V and 1 base from J; bases unmatched to any gene: 2. Per germline, CDR1 MGHRA and CDR2 YSYEKL. The CDR3 runs to 15 residues. The CDR3 nucleotides are TGCGCCAGCAGCCAAGAAGGGACAGGATCCTACGAGCAGTACGTC. It encodes CASSQEGTGSYEQYV.

This clonotype was observed a few times. V gene TRBV12-3 or TRBV12-4 combines with J gene TRBJ2-1; D is perhaps TRBD1 (5 bases). The CDR3 runs to 13 residues. The V end was cut by 5 bases, the J end by 5 bases, with 10 bases between. The CDR3 sequence is CASSLRQNNEQFF. The CDR3 DNA reads TGTGCCAGCAGTCTCCGACAGAACAATGAGCAGTTCTTC.

In its sample, this clonotype was seen a few times. J is TRBJ2-1 and V is TRBV20-1; TRBD1 matches 9 bases. Looked up from germline, CDR1 is DFQATT and CDR2 is SNEGSKA (reference sequence). J gave up 0 bases and V 6 bases, and 15 bases lay outside the gene matches. The CDR3 totals 18 residues. The CDR3 loop is CSALGQGISVGSYNEQFF. Here the CDR3 DNA reads TGCAGTGCCTTAGGACAGGGGATTAGTGTGGGCTCCTACAATGAGCAGTTCTTC.

The chain has TRBV7-3 and TRBJ2-1; 7 nucleotides align to TRBD2. CDR3 length: 17 amino acids. CDR1 is SGHTA and CDR2 is FQGTGA in the germline V gene. Trimming removed 5 bases from V and 1 base from J; junction bases left unmatched: 11. CDR3 region: CASSAQLARGSYNEQFF. The CDR3 DNA reads as TGTGCCAGCAGCGCCCAACTAGCGCGAGGTTCCTACAATGAGCAGTTCTTC.